This T cell receptor beta chain was identified during a study of cytomegalovirus exposure and HLA in healthy donors. Turning to this clone: The antigen is not known.

Study-level results: Based on reports, TCR beta sequences accurately predicted HLA-A and HLA-B alleles for most subjects.

13 Jbeta primers and 60 Vbeta primers were used for the PCR. Assay used: immunoSEQ multiplex PCR; TCRdb lists only in-frame clones, some missing. The sample has fewer than 200,000 clones, roughly 88% seen once; the top ten hold 0.95% to 1.5%. The clonotype was recovered from a girl between 2 and 10 years old in good health and CMV-seropositive. The specimen sequenced was PBMCs.

The CDR3 nucleotides read TGTGCCAGCAGTCCCGGGGTCCGGGCAGATACGCAGTATTTT. The encoded protein is CASSPGVRADTQYF. The genes are TRBV6-5 and TRBJ2-3, with D possibly being TRBD2 (5 bases). Germline assignment: CDR1 MNHEY and CDR2 SVGAGI. V was cut by 5 bases and J by 4 bases, with 13 bases left in between. This CDR3 spans 14 amino acids.